This entry concerns a single TCR beta chain. The same CDR3 arises from other DNA sequences in this sample as well. Trimming took 2 bases from V and 0 from J, leaving 7 bases between them. There are 14 residues in the CDR3. Germline CDR1 SNHLY, CDR2 FYNNEI. This entry is derived from a study of shared T cell receptors in the human thymus. Sequencing was performed with immunoSEQ multiplex PCR; in TCRdb, only in-frame clones are kept and a portion is missing. The data show hundreds of thousands of clones, with around 82% seen just once and roughly 0.013% held by the top ten. These records were also assigned to another study, of human thymus T cells. That work contributes: Thymic material originated from resections removed in the course of corrective heart surgery.

The genes are TRBV2 and TRBJ1-1, with D unclear. The sequenced sample consisted of thymocytes. The sequence was obtained from a boy under two years old with a congenital heart defect. CDR3 sequence (DNA): TGTGCCAGCAGTGAACGGGAGATGAACACTGAAGCTTTCTTT. It encodes CASSEREMNTEAFF.